This paragraph covers one TCR beta chain sequence. This entry comes from a study of cytomegalovirus exposure and HLA in healthy donors. Researchers ran the PCR with 60 Vbeta and 13 Jbeta primers. The repertoire was sequenced with immunoSEQ multiplex PCR; TCRdb's copy has only in-frame clones and lacks some. The sample includes fewer than 250,000 clones, about 83% of them seen just once. The CDR3 is made up of 15 amino acids. Trimming shortened V by 4 bases and J by 10 bases, and 21 bases separated the two germline ends. Germline V CDR1 and CDR2: SGHRS, YFSETQ. The clonotype originates from a woman aged 45-60 years in good health and CMV-seropositive. The chain links TRBV5-1 to TRBJ2-1; tentative D call: TRBD2 (6 bases). Sequencing input: PBMCs. The CDR3: CASSGRMEGYREQFF. As DNA, the CDR3 is TGCGCCAGCAGCGGCAGAATGGAGGGCTACAGGGAGCAGTTCTTC.